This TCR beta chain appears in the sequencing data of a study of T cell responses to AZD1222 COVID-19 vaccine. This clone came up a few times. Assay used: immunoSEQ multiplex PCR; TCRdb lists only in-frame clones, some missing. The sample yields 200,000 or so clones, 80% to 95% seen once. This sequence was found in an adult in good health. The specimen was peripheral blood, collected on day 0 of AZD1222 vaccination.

CDR3 DNA: TGCAGCGTTCGGGACTATTACGAGCAGTACTTC. It encodes CSVRDYYEQYF. The chain employs TRBV29-1 and TRBJ2-7, with TRBD2 matching 7 bases. This CDR3 spans 11 amino acids. Losses at the gene ends were 5 bases for V and 4 bases for J; bases not matched to a gene: 2. Germline CDR1 is SQVTM and CDR2 is ANQGSEA.